The 5 T cell receptor beta chains presented below share a single source sample, sequenced in a study of technical replicates of blood from a handful of donors. The protocol was immunoSEQ multiplex PCR, while the TCRdb copy is restricted to in-frame clones and leaves out a portion. The sample shows tens of thousands of clones, 75% to 95% of them seen only once. What was sequenced was T cells isolated from PBMCs. The receptors were sampled from a human donor in good health. Some clones in this sample may be carry-over from other donors' samples.

The V and J genes are TRBV28 and TRBJ1-2; D remains ambiguous. This CDR3 is built from 14 residues. V was trimmed by 3 bases and J by 0 bases, leaving 8 bases between them. The germline V gene has CDR1 MDHEN and CDR2 SYDVKM. The CDR3 DNA sequence: TGTGCCAGCAGTTTTGCAGGAACTAACTATGGCTACACCTTC. Its protein product is CASSFAGTNYGYTF.

The chain is built from TRBV29-1 and TRBJ2-7; D gene ambiguous. Trimming pared 0 bases from V and 0 bases from J, leaving 9 bases between. The CDR3 is 14 amino acids. Germline assignment: CDR1 SQVTM and CDR2 ANQGSEA. CDR3 sequence (DNA): TGCAGCGTTGAAGATGTCGACACCTCCTACGAGCAGTACTTC. Its translation is CSVEDVDTSYEQYF.

The chain uses TRBV5-4 and TRBJ1-1; 9 nucleotides line up with TRBD1. CDR3 size: 17 residues. Germline V gene sequence: CDR1 SGHNT, CDR2 YYREEE (reference sequence). The ends lost 4 bases at V and 1 base at J; junction bases unmatched: 11. The chain's CDR3 is CASSRTGTGYSNTEAFF. CDR3 coding DNA: TGTGCCAGCAGCCGTACCGGGACAGGGTATTCGAACACTGAAGCTTTCTTT.

The chain uses TRBV7-6 and TRBJ2-1, with 7 bases fitting TRBD2. The CDR3 covers 16 residues. The J segment lost 2 bases and the V segment lost 5 bases, leaving 9 bases of the junction unmatched. Germline V gives CDR1 SGHVS, CDR2 FNYEAQ. CDR3 loop: CASSPSSGGAYNEQFF. In DNA form, the CDR3 reads TGTGCCAGCAGCCCAAGCTCGGGGGGAGCCTACAATGAGCAGTTCTTC.

The genes are TRBV7-9 and TRBJ1-2; D not certain. Germline V gives CDR1 SEHNR, CDR2 FQNEAQ (reference sequence). The CDR3 sequence is 13 residues long. The V end was cut by 8 bases, the J end by 1 base, with 11 bases between. Here the CDR3 DNA reads TGTGCCAGCCTCAAACTGATTAACTATGGCTACACCTTC. This codes for CASLKLINYGYTF.